This T cell receptor (beta chain) stems from a study of T cells after yellow fever vaccination. Points from the study as a whole: Clonotype sharing between CD4 and CD8 compartments was small.

Trimming cost V 1 base and J 1 base, with 10 bases left between them. The germline CDR1 and CDR2 sequences are KGHSH and LQKENI. The CDR3 sequence is 15 residues long. It was through 5'RACE template switching that TCR cDNA was made, with a universal primer site and UMIs added. Via MiXCR, TCRdb re-called the 5' RACE reads, giving one row per CDR3 protein. The sample holds about 220,000 distinct CDR3 sequences; roughly 3.3% are singletons and the top ten take around 3.3%. This clonotype was detected ten times or more. Antigen: not known. This TCR derives from a man aged 18-30 years who received the YFV17D yellow fever vaccine. Sequencing used CD4+ T cells sorted from PBMCs, obtained 10 days after the yellow fever booster vaccination. The chain recombines TRBV18 with TRBJ1-1; D not resolved. CDR3 amino acids: CASSPRRGGNTEAFF. CDR3 DNA sequence: TGTGCCAGCTCACCACGTCGCGGCGGGAACACTGAAGCTTTCTTT.